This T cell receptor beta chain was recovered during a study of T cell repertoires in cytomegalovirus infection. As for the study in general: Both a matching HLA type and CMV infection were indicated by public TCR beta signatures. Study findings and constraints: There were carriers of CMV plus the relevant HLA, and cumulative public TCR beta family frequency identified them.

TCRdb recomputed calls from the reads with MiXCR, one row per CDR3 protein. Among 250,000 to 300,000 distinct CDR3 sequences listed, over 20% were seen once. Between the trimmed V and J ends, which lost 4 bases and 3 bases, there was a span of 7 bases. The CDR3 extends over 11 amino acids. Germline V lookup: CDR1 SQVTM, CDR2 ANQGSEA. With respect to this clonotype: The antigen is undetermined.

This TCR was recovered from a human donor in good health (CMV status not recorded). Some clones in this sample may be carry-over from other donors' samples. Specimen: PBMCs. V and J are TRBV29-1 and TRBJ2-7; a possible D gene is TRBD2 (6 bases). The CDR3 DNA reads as TGCAGCGTTGGGGGGGTCTACGAGCAGTACTTC. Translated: CSVGGVYEQYF.